The sequence of this T cell receptor (beta chain) was determined in a study of breast tumors, draining lymph nodes, adjacent tissues (dated by TCRdb to 2016 to 2018). Some background on the complete study: In breast cancer patients, the study compared the TCR beta repertoires of tumor, adjacent nontumor tissue and axillary lymph nodes. In human breast cancer, the study set out to assess how tumor, surrounding tissue and draining lymph node repertoires relate to one another and whether T cells might be exchanged between them.

The reads were generated on an Illumina HiSeq 2000. TCR beta chain libraries were generated through multiplex PCR amplification. The amplified TCR beta chain products were analyzed by high-throughput sequencing. TCRdb took the public reads, trimmed them with fastp at Q25, ran MiXCR for clone calling and kept in-frame beta chains. A single entry per CDR3 protein holds the most common genes and DNA from its merged rows. This sample holds roughly 120,000 distinct CDR3 sequences; about 20% were observed only once. The ten largest clones take up 3% to 4% of the sample. For this clonotype: This receptor's antigen is unknown. A much larger clone differs from this one at a single base, so this may be a read error.

Here is what the overall study found, with its caveats: The conclusion that tumor T cells originate in lymph nodes was framed as consistent with a hypothesis rather than directly demonstrated. The similarity between tumor and nontumor tissue repertoires was significantly greater in luminal-like breast cancer than in basal-like breast cancer. Tumors showed preferential V and J gene usage, and their T-cell repertoire diversity fell below that of lymph nodes yet above that of nontumor tissue. The data were judged consistent with most tumor T cells deriving from the lymph node and then expanding within tumor tissue.

The axillary draining lymph nodes of breast cancer patients were the source of the lymph node samples. Looking up the germline V gene (reference sequence) yields CDR1 LNHDA and CDR2 SQIVND. The CDR3 covers 13 residues, taking in both the cysteine and the phenylalanine. Solely the CDR3 DNA is kept, with 39 bases framed from the first base. The clonotype was recovered from a female donor with breast cancer. Some clones in this sample may be carry-over from other donors' samples. Rearrangement joined TRBV19 to TRBJ2-1, with TRBD1 perhaps the D gene, on 6 matching bases. Sequences were obtained from axillary lymph node tissue. Read as DNA, the sequence is TGTGCCAGTGGTATGGCAGGGGCGGATGAGCAGTTCTTC. Its product reads: CASGMAGADEQFF.